This is a list of T cell receptor beta chains from one sample in a study of OX40 agonist ivuxolimab in advanced cancers. Sequencing was performed with immunoSEQ multiplex PCR; in TCRdb, only in-frame clones are kept and a portion is missing. Of about 32,000 clones in the sample, around 84% are singletons; the top ten hold approximately 20%. The sequences come from CD4+ or CD8+ T cells sorted from blood, collected in a trial of the OX40 agonist ivuxolimab. The receptors were gathered from an adult with an advanced solid tumor such as melanoma, head and neck, liver or kidney cancer. CDR3s leave out the opening cysteine and the closing phenylalanine or tryptophan. The order of the fields is V gene, CDR3 protein.

TRBV27	ASSLDLGYSTDTQY
TRBV4-1	ASSQGGRGGLSTDTQY
TRBV6-5	ASSPGLAETQY
TRBV2	ASRALGVYGYT
TRBV2	ASRLKGSSGANVLT
TRBV13	ASSPTGGSYEQY
TRBV2	ASRGGQSAMPNEKLF
TRBV19	ASKGGQDTGELF
TRBV27	ASSSPTGTGGHEQY
TRBV2	ASSEDRGRADTQY
TRBV28	ASRPSVAGSSYEQY
TRBV6-6	ASSGTGSLTEAF
TRBV11-2	ASSLGGRPHEQF
TRBV6-5	ASSSIGPHTEAF
TRBV30	ACFSYDGNTEAF
TRBV6-1	ASSETEVRADTQY
TRBV5-6	ASSLGTGFAF
TRBV9	TSSAIGTKYNEQF
TRBV10-3	AISQTGEDSPLH
TRBV6-5	AAGYAGHGDEQF
TRBV20-1	SAREGYGYT
TRBV27	ASNGQGTTGELF
TRBV4-3	ASSQDSYNEQF
TRBV10-2	ASSGDLGTGELF
TRBV4-3	ASSQVGSDTGELF
TRBV4-2	ASSQAPRGRAGYT
TRBV5-1	ASSLRGVDTEAF
TRBV7-9	ASRGDRAGELF
TRBV28	ASSLEQEISYEQY
TRBV7-9	ASSLALLTGNSYEQY
TRBV5-5	ASSFMTGRRVMNTEAF
TRBV5-1	ASSLDAGGHVDEQY
TRBV11-2	ASSWAEASYEQY
TRBV5-8	ASSIGTSGSLYQETQY
TRBV11-2	ASRQGSYEQY
TRBV7-9	ASSTEGVPLNEQF
TRBV11-2	ASSSLGEVSRETQY
TRBV28	ASTEAGTFGYEQY
TRBV5-1	ASSLVRGPIEQY
TRBV28	ASTRRNQPQH
TRBV4-1	ASSPQGRPYEQY
TRBV7-2	ASSLGPKAGAVGYGYT
TRBV7-8	ASSLVRGSIMNTEAF
TRBV5-5	ASSLQSARETYGYT
TRBV9	ASSQSGGGNQETQY
TRBV28	ASSSLGWANVLT
TRBV4-1	ASSLPGETQY
TRBV6-5	ASRVGGGDYEQY
TRBV7-9	ASSLTGGTSNTGELF
TRBV9	ASSVEDGGNTEAF
TRBV4-2	ASSASRGKYTEAF
TRBV7-8	ASSFQGHTDTQY
TRBV4-1	ASSQGAATETYEQY
TRBV19	ASSMDTANYGYT
TRBV9	ASSVGVAAPGYT